This T cell receptor (beta chain) was sequenced in a study of blood T cell repertoires in COVID-19. Study context: Samples came from the United States, Italy and Spain, spanning acute and convalescent COVID-19. PBMCs, B-cell-depleted T cells, or T cells provided the cDNA or gDNA that made up the material.

Per the authors' pipeline: Researchers report that nucleated cell counts were estimated from reference gene primer amplification. Method: immunoSEQ multiplex PCR; TCRdb's copy keeps in-frame clones and lacks some. That table furnishes V, J and clone size, whereas the DNA furnished D and trimming. The sample yields under 200,000 clones, approximately 90% seen once. This receptor was obtained from a man in his forties with active or convalescent COVID-19. The sequenced sample consisted of peripheral blood.

CDR3 nucleotides: TGTGCCAGCAGTTACTCCGGGACAGGTTCCCTCTCTAACTATGGCTACACCTTC. Its protein is CASSYSGTGSLSNYGYTF. The rearrangement joins TRBV6-2 or TRBV6-3 to TRBJ1-2; 8 nucleotides align to TRBD1. J lost 0 bases, V lost 0 bases, and 9 bases had no gene match. The CDR3 contains 18 residues. Germline CDR1 and CDR2: MNHEY and SVGEGT.